The entry below gives a single TCR beta chain sequence along with its context. This sample was taken from a study of control samples from healthy donors and cancer patients. TCRdb keeps only in-frame clones here, not all; method: immunoSEQ multiplex PCR. This sample has 90,000 to 100,000 clones, with approximately 80% found just once. This CDR3 comprises 14 residues. From germline, CDR1 is MNHEY and CDR2 SVGAGI. Between the trimmed V and J ends, which lost 7 bases and 0 bases, there was a span of 11 bases. The rearrangement links TRBV6-5 to TRBJ2-3; a possible D gene is TRBD1 (6 bases). The sample comprised blood. The source is a woman aged 25 to 39 in good health. CDR3 sequence reads: CASTQGSSTDTQYF. DNA of the CDR3: TGTGCCAGCACGCAGGGGTCTAGCACAGATACGCAGTATTTT.